This paragraph reports one T cell receptor (beta chain). The antigen remains undetermined. This specimen comes from a study of cytomegalovirus exposure and HLA in healthy donors. The CDR3 length is 15 residues. The germline CDR1 and CDR2 sequences are MNHEY and SMNVEV (reference sequence). With 0 bases removed from V and 10 bases from J, the gap between germline ends came to 18 bases. Points from the study as a whole: Prior analysis indicated that the majority of TCR beta V segments exhibited productivity approximately 90% or approximately 30% of the time.

Primers for the PCR totalled 60 Vbeta and 13 Jbeta. Profiling relied on immunoSEQ multiplex PCR, and the TCRdb table lists in-frame clones only, not all of them. This table holds about 120,000 clones, around 70% found once. Sample: PBMCs. The sequence was obtained from a woman aged 18-29 years in good health and CMV-seronegative. The chain is built from TRBV27 and TRBJ1-1, with D tentatively TRBD1 (6 bases). The CDR3 DNA is TGTGCCAGCAGTTTATCGCGGGGGAGGGGGGAAGGAGCTTTCTTT. Residues: CASSLSRGRGEGAFF.